This TCR beta chain was captured by sequencing in a study of blood T cell repertoires in COVID-19. Whole-study context: The samples span acute and convalescent COVID-19 from the United States, Italy and Spain. PBMCs, B-cell-depleted T cells, or T cells provided the cDNA or gDNA that made up the material.

The CDR3 totals 15 residues. Generated by immunoSEQ multiplex PCR, the TCRdb table keeps only in-frame clones and is missing some. The sample carries about 250,000 clones, 88% recorded once. Enrolment of Seattle patients took place during active infection, and they were followed longitudinally. Sequenced: peripheral blood. This sequence originates from a woman in her 30s with COVID-19, enrolled during active disease. This sequence joins TRBV21-1 and TRBJ2-1; TRBD1 was called by the table and not checked on the DNA. TRBV21-1 is recorded as a pseudogene. As DNA, the CDR3 is TGTGCCAGCAGCAAGACGACAGACCCTCGCAATGAGCAGTTCTTC. It specifies CASSKTTDPRNEQFF.